This is a list of T cell receptor beta chains from one sample in a study of radiotherapy plus CTLA-4 blockade in lung cancer. The repertoire was sequenced with immunoSEQ multiplex PCR; TCRdb's copy has only in-frame clones and lacks some. The sample records about 45,000 clones, more than 70% being singletons. This specimen was peripheral blood, taken from a patient treated with radiotherapy plus ipilimumab. Receptors were obtained from a human donor with non-small cell lung cancer who had stable disease on radiotherapy plus ipilimumab. Each CDR3 is given with its conserved first and last residue. The order of the fields is D gene, V gene, clone size, J gene, CDR3 DNA, CDR3 protein. The D gene is left open where the match is weak. Size values are once, few and many counts, or a class for expanded clones, and some rows have none.

.	TRBV30	.	TRBJ1-3	TGTGCCTGGAGGGTATACTCTGGAAACACCATATATTTT	CAWRVYSGNTIYF
TRBD1	TRBV7-9	.	TRBJ2-1	TGTGCCAGCAGCTGGAACAGGGGGGCTGATGAGCAGTTCTTC	CASSWNRGADEQFF
.	TRBV7-2	.	TRBJ2-5	TGTGCCAGCAGCTTAGGCTCGGGCAAGGAGACCCAGTACTTC	CASSLGSGKETQYF
.	TRBV11-2	.	TRBJ2-4	TGTGCCAGCAGCCCCGCCCCAGCGCCCCGGCGGAAAAACATTCAGTACTTC	CASSPAPAPRRKNIQYF
.	TRBV19	.	TRBJ2-3	TGTGCCAGTAGCCCGAGGGGCACAGATACGCAGTATTTT	CASSPRGTDTQYF
.	TRBV30	few	TRBJ1-1	TGTGCCTGGTCGCTCTGGGTGAACACTGAAGCTTTCTTT	CAWSLWVNTEAFF
.	TRBV18	.	TRBJ1-6	TGTGCCAGCTCACCGCCAAGTCTGAGCTCCTATAATTCACCCCTCCACTTT	CASSPPSLSSYNSPLHF
TRBD1	TRBV11-3	.	TRBJ1-4	TGTGCCAGCAGCCCGTCGACAGGGGGGAATGAAAAACTGTTTTTT	CASSPSTGGNEKLFF
.	TRBV5-4	.	TRBJ1-5	TGTGCCAGCAGCCAGGACGGCGATCAGCCCCAGCATTTT	CASSQDGDQPQHF
.	TRBV11-2	.	TRBJ1-2	TGTGCCAGCAGCTTAGATCTGTCAATAGGGGAAGCGCATGGCTACACCTTC	CASSLDLSIGEAHGYTF
.	TRBV10-1	.	TRBJ2-3	TGCGCCACTAACCCGGGACACCGCACAGATACGCAGTATTTT	CATNPGHRTDTQYF
.	TRBV18	once	TRBJ2-7	TGTGCCAGCTCACCTCAAGACCGGAAAGTCGAGCAGTACTTC	CASSPQDRKVEQYF
TRBD1	TRBV7-2	.	TRBJ1-5	TGTGCCAGCAGCTTGGGACAGGATCAGCCCCAGCATTTT	CASSLGQDQPQHF
.	TRBV5-8	.	TRBJ2-5	TGTGCCAGCAGCTTGAGGAGGACCCGGGAGACCCAGTACTTC	CASSLRRTRETQYF
.	TRBV19	.	TRBJ1-2	TGTGCCAGTAGCATGGTCGGGGCAAGTGGGGGCTATGGCTACACCTTC	CASSMVGASGGYGYTF
.	TRBV7-3	.	TRBJ2-3	TGTGCCAGCAGCCAATGGGGTAGCACAGATACGCAGTATTTT	CASSQWGSTDTQYF
.	TRBV12-2	.	TRBJ2-1	TGTGCAAGTCGCTTAATTTCCGCCGGGACAGGCGAGGTCGATGAGCAGTTCTTC	CASRLISAGTGEVDEQFF
TRBD2	TRBV27	.	TRBJ2-7	TGTGCCAGCAGTTTAAGAGCGGGGCGCTCCTACGAGCAGTACTTC	CASSLRAGRSYEQYF
.	TRBV5-1	.	TRBJ2-7	TGCGCCAGCAGCTTGGAGGGGAGCTCCTACGAGCAGTACTTC	CASSLEGSSYEQYF
.	TRBV18	.	TRBJ1-4	TGTGCCAGCTCACCATCCGGATTTGATAATGAAAAACTGTTTTTT	CASSPSGFDNEKLFF
TRBD1	TRBV7-2	.	TRBJ2-2	TGTGCCAGCAGCCCGGGACAGAGCACCGGGGAGCTGTTTTTT	CASSPGQSTGELFF
.	TRBV6-1	.	TRBJ1-5	TGTGCCAGCAGTGGCAGGGGACAATTTGTTGGCCAGCCCCAGCATTTT	CASSGRGQFVGQPQHF
TRBD1	TRBV28	.	TRBJ1-5	TGTGCCAGCAGTATCGGGACAGACCTGTATCAGCCCCAGCATTTT	CASSIGTDLYQPQHF
.	TRBV28	.	TRBJ1-4	TGTGCCAGCAGTTTGACAGAGGGGGTTAATGAAAAACTGTTTTTT	CASSLTEGVNEKLFF
TRBD1	TRBV30	.	TRBJ1-5	TGTGCCTGGAGTGTTGGACAGGGACTTGGCTTGGCCCAGCATTTT	CAWSVGQGLGLAQHF
.	TRBV6-1	.	TRBJ2-7	TGTGCCACCTCCCAGGGTGGTTTCCTCTCCTACGAGCAGTACTTC	CATSQGGFLSYEQYF
TRBD2	TRBV14	.	TRBJ2-7	TGTGCCAGCAGCCAAGGGCGGTTAGCGGGGGCTTACGAGCAGTACTTC	CASSQGRLAGAYEQYF
.	TRBV4-1	.	TRBJ1-6	TGCGCCAGCAGCCAAGATGGAAACCGTTATAATTCACCCCTCCACTTT	CASSQDGNRYNSPLHF
.	TRBV7-2	few	TRBJ1-2	TGTGCCAGCAGCTCCACAGGGAACTATGGCTACACCTTC	CASSSTGNYGYTF
.	TRBV5-1	.	TRBJ1-2	TGCGCCAGCAGCTTCCTTTTAGGGGGGAACTATGGCTACACCTTC	CASSFLLGGNYGYTF
TRBD1	TRBV6-5	.	TRBJ1-5	TGTGCCAGCAAGGACGACAGGGGGCAAAGTCAGCCCCAGCATTTT	CASKDDRGQSQPQHF
.	TRBV7-9	.	TRBJ1-2	TGTGCCAGCAGCTTACAGGGCAACTATGGCTACACCTTC	CASSLQGNYGYTF
.	TRBV7-2	.	TRBJ2-1	TGTGCCAGCACTGGTAGCTCCTACAATGAGCAGTTCTTC	CASTGSSYNEQFF
.	TRBV2	.	TRBJ2-3	TGTGCCAACAGTGAAGCGCCAGGGATCGGGACAGATACGCAGTATTTT	CANSEAPGIGTDTQYF
TRBD1	TRBV14	.	TRBJ2-7	TGTGCCAGCAGCCTCAGACAGGGGGCGTCCTACGAGCAGTACTTC	CASSLRQGASYEQYF
TRBD1	TRBV13	.	TRBJ1-2	TGTGCCAGCAGCTTATCAGGGACAGGTATTGCTAACTATGGCTACACCTTC	CASSLSGTGIANYGYTF
.	TRBV5-6	.	TRBJ1-3	TGTGCCGGCAGCTCCTCGACACTTGGAAACACCATATATTTT	CAGSSSTLGNTIYF
.	TRBV6-1	.	TRBJ2-7	TGTGCCAGCTCCCCCACAGACTACGAGCAGTACTTC	CASSPTDYEQYF
TRBD1	TRBV6-5	.	TRBJ2-7	TGTGCCAGCAGTTACTCTGGACAGGGGACATACGAGCAGTACTTC	CASSYSGQGTYEQYF
.	TRBV19	few	TRBJ1-3	TGTGCCAGTAGGCAACAGGGAAGCGACACCATATATTTT	CASRQQGSDTIYF
TRBD2	TRBV15	.	TRBJ2-3	TGTGCCACCAGCAGAGCTTCCGAGGGCGGGGGGGCCCGAGATACGCAGTATTTT	CATSRASEGGGARDTQYF
.	TRBV4-3	.	TRBJ2-3	TGCGCCAGCAGCCGGTCACTTTTGGGAGATACGCAGTATTTT	CASSRSLLGDTQYF
.	TRBV4-3	once	TRBJ2-3	TGCGCCAGCAGCCAAGAGGGTTTGGCAGGGCGAATCACAGATACGCAGTATTTT	CASSQEGLAGRITDTQYF
.	TRBV7-8	.	TRBJ1-4	TGTGCCAGCAGCTTAGAGGGAAGGACCGAAAAACTGTTTTTT	CASSLEGRTEKLFF
.	TRBV5-6	.	TRBJ1-5	TGTGCCAGCAGCTTGGGTCCATGGCAGCCCCAGCATTTT	CASSLGPWQPQHF
.	TRBV7-3	few	TRBJ2-3	TGTGCCAGCAGCTCGCGTCGGACAGATACGCAGTATTTT	CASSSRRTDTQYF
.	TRBV20-1	.	TRBJ1-1	TGCAGTGCGATCCCAGAATTTGAAGCTTTCTTT	CSAIPEFEAFF
.	TRBV19	few	TRBJ1-5	TGTGCCAGTAGTATTGACAGGAATAGGAATCAGCCCCAGCATTTT	CASSIDRNRNQPQHF
.	TRBV5-1	once	TRBJ1-1	TGCGCCAGCAGCTTGGCCCTAAACCAACAAAACACTGAAGCTTTCTTT	CASSLALNQQNTEAFF
TRBD1	TRBV10-3	few	TRBJ1-5	TGTGCCATCAGTGATCAAGGACAGGGGCCCAATCAGCCCCAGCATTTT	CAISDQGQGPNQPQHF
.	TRBV5-1	.	TRBJ2-4	TGCGCCAGCAGCTTGGCCGAGGGAGCCAAAAACATTCAGTACTTC	CASSLAEGAKNIQYF
.	TRBV11-2	.	TRBJ1-5	TGTGCCAGCAGCGAGCTAGGTCAGCCCCAGCATTTT	CASSELGQPQHF
.	TRBV6-1	.	TRBJ1-3	TGTGCCAGCAGTGAATCCGGGGACACCATATATTTT	CASSESGDTIYF
.	TRBV4-1	.	TRBJ1-1	TGCGCCAGCAGCGGACGCTCGGGGGCTCAAACTGAAGCTTTCTTT	CASSGRSGAQTEAFF
TRBD2	TRBV9	.	TRBJ2-1	TGTGCCAGCAGCGTAATAGCGGGGGGGTACACAGGGGTCTACAATGAGCAGTTCTTC	CASSVIAGGYTGVYNEQFF
.	TRBV7-2	large	TRBJ2-3	TGTGCCAGCAGCTTAGGTCCCTACACCACAGATACGCAGTATTTT	CASSLGPYTTDTQYF
.	TRBV5-1	once	TRBJ1-2	TGCGCCAGCAGCTTGAACACCAACTATGGCTACACCTTC	CASSLNTNYGYTF
.	TRBV2	.	TRBJ1-5	TGTGCCACCGCTCCGGGAGTCAATCAGCCCCAGCATTTT	CATAPGVNQPQHF
TRBD1	TRBV19	.	TRBJ1-5	TGTGCCAGTAGCACTGGACAGGGAGGATGGAGCAATCAGCCCCAGCATTTT	CASSTGQGGWSNQPQHF
TRBD1	TRBV5-1	.	TRBJ2-5	TGCGCCAGCAGCTTGCTGGGACAGGGGGCCCAAGAGACCCAGTACTTC	CASSLLGQGAQETQYF